The clone carrying this T cell receptor (beta chain) occurred many times. In the authors' methods: Estimates of nucleated cell counts were drawn from the amplification of reference gene primers. Profiling relied on immunoSEQ multiplex PCR, and the TCRdb table lists in-frame clones only, not all of them. V and J calls and clone size are as listed in that table; D and trimming were resolved from the DNA. Of about 73,000 clones detected, more than 60% appear once; the ten largest clones hold roughly 23%. The V end was cut by 1 base, the J end by 4 bases, with 8 bases between. The CDR3 sequence is 13 residues long. Germline CDR1 SGHRS, CDR2 YFSETQ. The record originates from a study of blood T cell repertoires in COVID-19. Background on the study: The study drew acute and convalescent COVID-19 samples from the United States, Italy and Spain. PBMCs, B-cell-depleted T cells, or T cells were the source of the cDNA or gDNA that made up the material.

This sequence was found in a man between 60 and 70 years old with acute or convalescent COVID-19. The rearrangement uses TRBV5-1 and TRBJ2-5, with D hard to call. Sequenced: peripheral blood. The CDR3 region is CASSLSGSETQYF. The DNA of the CDR3 is TGCGCCAGCAGCTTGTCCGGGTCAGAGACCCAGTACTTC.